The 2 T cell receptor beta chains in this list originate from one sample, sequenced in a study of T-cell memory formation after mild COVID-19. One entry per CDR3 protein, called by TCRdb with MiXCR from the 5' RACE reads. The table includes fewer than 700,000 distinct CDR3 sequences, more than 15% detected once. Sequences were obtained from PBMCs or a T cell subset sorted from them (not recorded which). These receptors came from an adult woman who had mild COVID-19 (a few samples of this study predate the infection). Cell type and time point are not known.

This clonotype has only a few counts. The CDR3 loop reads CAWGSGGAGETQYF. The CDR3 DNA is TGTGCCTGGGGAAGCGGGGGGGCGGGAGAGACCCAGTACTTC. The V call is TRBV30, the J call TRBJ2-5; 10 bases align to TRBD2. In germline, CDR1 is GTSNPN, CDR2 SVGIG (reference sequence). With 5 bases clipped from V and 4 bases from J, the junction kept 7 bases outside the gene matches. The CDR3 is 14 residues long.

The chain recombines TRBV20-1 with TRBJ1-1, with TRBD1 matching over 7 bases. Germline CDR1 and CDR2: DFQATT and SNEGSKA (reference sequence). CDR3 length equals 14 residues. V lost 7 bases to trimming and J lost 3 bases; unmatched junction nucleotides: 11. The chain's CDR3 is CSGTGQPLYTEAFF. In DNA, the CDR3 is TGCAGTGGAACGGGACAGCCTTTATACACTGAAGCTTTCTTT.